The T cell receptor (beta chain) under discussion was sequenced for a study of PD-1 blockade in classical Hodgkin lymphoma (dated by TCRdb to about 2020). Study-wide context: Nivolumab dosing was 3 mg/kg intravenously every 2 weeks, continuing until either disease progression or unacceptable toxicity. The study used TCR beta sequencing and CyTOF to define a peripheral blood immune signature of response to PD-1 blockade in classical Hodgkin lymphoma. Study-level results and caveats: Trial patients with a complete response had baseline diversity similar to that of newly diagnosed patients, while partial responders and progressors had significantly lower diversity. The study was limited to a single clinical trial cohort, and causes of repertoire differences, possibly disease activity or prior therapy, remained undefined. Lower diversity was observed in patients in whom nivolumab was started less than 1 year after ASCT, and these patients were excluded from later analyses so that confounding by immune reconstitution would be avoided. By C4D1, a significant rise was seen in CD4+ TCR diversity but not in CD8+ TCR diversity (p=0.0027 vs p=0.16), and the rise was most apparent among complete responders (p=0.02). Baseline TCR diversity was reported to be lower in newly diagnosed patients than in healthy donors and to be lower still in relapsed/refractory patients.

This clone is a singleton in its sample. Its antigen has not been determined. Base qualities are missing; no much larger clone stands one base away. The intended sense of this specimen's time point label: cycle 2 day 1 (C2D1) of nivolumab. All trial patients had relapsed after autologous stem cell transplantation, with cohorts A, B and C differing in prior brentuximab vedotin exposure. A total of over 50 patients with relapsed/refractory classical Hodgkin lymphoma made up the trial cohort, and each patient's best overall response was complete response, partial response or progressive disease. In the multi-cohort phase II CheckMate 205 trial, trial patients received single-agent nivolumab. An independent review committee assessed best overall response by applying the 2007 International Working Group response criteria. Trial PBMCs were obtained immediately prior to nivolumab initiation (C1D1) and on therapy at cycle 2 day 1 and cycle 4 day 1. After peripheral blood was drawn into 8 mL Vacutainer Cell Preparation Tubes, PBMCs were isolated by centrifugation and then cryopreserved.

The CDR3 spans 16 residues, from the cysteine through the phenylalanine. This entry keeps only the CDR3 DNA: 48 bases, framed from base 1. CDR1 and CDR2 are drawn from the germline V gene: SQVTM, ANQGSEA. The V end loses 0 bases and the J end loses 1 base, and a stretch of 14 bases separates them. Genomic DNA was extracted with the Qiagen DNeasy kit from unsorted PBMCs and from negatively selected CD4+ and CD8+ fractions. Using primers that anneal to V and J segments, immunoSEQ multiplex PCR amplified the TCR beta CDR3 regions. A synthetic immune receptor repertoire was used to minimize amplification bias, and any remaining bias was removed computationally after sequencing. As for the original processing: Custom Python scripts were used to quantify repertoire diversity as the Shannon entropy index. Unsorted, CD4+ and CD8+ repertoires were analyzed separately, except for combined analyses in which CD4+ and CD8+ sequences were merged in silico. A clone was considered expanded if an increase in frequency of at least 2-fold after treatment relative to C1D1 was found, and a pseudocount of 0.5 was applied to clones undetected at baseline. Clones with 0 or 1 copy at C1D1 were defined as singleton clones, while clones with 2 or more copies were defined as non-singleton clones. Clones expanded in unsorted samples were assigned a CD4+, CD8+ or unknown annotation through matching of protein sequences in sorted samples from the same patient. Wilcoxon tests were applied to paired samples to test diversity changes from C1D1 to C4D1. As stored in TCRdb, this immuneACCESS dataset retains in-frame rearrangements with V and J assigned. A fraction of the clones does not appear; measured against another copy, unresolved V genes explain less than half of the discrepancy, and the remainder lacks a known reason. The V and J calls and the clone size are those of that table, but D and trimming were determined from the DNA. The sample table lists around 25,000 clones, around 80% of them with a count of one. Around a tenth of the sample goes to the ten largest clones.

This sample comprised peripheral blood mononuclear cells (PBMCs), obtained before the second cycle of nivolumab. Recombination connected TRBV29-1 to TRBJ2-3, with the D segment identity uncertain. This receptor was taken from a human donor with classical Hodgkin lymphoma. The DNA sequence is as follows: TGCAGCGTTGAAGACTGGGGTGGGCCGGGCACAGATACGCAGTATTTT. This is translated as CSVEDWGGPGTDTQYF.